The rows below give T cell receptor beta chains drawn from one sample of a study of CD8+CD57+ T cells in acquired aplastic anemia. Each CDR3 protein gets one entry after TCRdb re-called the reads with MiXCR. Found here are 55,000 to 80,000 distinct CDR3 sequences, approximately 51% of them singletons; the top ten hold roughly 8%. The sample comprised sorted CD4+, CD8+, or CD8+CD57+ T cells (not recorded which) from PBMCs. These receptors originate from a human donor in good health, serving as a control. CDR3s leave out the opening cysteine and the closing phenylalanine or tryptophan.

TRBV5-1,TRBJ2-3,ASSLYFASTDTQY
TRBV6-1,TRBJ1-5,ASSEGEGGNQPQH
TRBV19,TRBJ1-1,ASRLRSGTMNTEAF
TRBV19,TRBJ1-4,ASSMSDRNEKLF
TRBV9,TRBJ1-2,ASSVGIPNYGYT
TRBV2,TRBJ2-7,ASSFPGGEYEQY
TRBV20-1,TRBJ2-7,SASEDRGHEQY
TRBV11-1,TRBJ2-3,ASSLAVGGTDTQY
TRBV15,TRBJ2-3,ATSRDRSRGGTQY
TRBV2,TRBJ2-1,ASWRQGKF
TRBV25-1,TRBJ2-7,ASSTGTSYEQY
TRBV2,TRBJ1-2,ASTLQGEAGYT
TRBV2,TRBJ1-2,ASRGQQLYGYT
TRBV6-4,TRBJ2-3,ASSDGVSTGAQY
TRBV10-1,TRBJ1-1,ASSFSLTNTEAF
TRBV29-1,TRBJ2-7,SVGVYGYEQY
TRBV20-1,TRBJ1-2,SARVAHRSEGYT
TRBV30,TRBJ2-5,AWSGGHFSETQY
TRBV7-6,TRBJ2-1,ASSQYDNEQF